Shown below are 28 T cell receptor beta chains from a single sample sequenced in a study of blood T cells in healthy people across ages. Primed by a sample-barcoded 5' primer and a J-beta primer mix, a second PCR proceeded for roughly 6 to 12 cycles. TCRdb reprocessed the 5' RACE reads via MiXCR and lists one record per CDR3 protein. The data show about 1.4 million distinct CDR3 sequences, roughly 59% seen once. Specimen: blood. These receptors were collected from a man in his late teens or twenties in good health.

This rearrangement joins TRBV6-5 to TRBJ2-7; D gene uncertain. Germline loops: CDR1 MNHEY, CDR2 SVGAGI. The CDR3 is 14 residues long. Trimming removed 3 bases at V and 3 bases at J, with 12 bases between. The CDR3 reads CASSYRPGHYEQYF. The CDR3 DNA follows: TGTGCCAGCAGTTATAGACCAGGCCACTACGAGCAGTACTTC.

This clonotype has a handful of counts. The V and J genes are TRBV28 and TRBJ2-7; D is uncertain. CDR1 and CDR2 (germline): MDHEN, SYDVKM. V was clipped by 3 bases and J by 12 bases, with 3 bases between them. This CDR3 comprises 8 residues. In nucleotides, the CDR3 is TGTGCCAGCAGTTTCCCGTACTTC. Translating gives CASSFPYF. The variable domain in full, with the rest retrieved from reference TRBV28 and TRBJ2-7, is DVKVTQSSRYLVKRTGEKVFLECVQDMDHENMFWYRQDPGLGLRLIYFSYDVKMKEKGDIPEGYSVSREKKERFSLILESASTNQTSMYLCASSFPYFGPGTRLTVT.

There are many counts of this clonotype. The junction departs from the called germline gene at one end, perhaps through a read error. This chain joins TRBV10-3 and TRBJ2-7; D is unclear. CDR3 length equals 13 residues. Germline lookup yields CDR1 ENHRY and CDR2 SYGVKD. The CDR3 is CAIGEGSPPEQYF. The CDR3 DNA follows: TGTGCCATCGGTGAAGGCTCCCCTCCAGAGCAGTACTTC.

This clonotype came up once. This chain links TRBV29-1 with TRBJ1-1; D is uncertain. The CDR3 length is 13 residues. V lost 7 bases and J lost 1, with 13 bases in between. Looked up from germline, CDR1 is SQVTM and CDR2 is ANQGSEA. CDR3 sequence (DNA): TGCAGCGGCAGATCGGAGACGAACACTGAAGCTTTCTTT. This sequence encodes CSGRSETNTEAFF.

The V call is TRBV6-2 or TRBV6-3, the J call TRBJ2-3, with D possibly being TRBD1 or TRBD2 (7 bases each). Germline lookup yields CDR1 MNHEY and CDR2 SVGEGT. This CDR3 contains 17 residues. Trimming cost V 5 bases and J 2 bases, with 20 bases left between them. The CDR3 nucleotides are TGTGCCAGCAGTCCCCGACTAGCAGGGGGTAACACAGATACGCAGTATTTT. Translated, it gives CASSPRLAGGNTDTQYF.

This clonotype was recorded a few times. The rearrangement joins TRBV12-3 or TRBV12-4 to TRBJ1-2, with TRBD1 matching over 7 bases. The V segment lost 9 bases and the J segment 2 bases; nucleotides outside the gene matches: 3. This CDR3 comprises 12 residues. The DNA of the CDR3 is TGTGCCAGTACGGGACAGAACTATGGCTACACCTTC. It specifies CASTGQNYGYTF.

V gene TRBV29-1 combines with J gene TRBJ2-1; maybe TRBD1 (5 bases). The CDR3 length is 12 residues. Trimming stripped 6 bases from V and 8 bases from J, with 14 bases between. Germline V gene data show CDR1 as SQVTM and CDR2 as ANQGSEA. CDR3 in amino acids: CSVKGLVDEQFF. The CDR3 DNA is TGCAGCGTAAAGGGGTTAGTGGATGAGCAGTTCTTC.

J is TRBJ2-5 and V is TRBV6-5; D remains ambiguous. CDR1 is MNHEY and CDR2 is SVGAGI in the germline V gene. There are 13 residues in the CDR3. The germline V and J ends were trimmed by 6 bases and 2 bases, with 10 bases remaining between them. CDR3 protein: CASRRTIQETQYF. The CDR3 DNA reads TGTGCCAGCAGACGAACTATACAAGAGACCCAGTACTTC.

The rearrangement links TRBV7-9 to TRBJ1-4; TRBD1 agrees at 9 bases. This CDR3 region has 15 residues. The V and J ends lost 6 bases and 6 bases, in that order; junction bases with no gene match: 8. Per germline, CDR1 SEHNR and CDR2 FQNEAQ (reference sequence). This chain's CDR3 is CASSLTGGSHEKLFF. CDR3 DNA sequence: TGTGCCAGCAGTCTCACAGGGGGCTCTCATGAAAAACTGTTTTTT.

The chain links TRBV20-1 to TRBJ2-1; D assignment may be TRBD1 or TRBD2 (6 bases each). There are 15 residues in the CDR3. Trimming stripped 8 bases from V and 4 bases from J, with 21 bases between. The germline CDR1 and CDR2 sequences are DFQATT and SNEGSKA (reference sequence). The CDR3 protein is CSIESYGGPYNEQFF. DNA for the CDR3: TGCAGTATAGAATCCTATGGGGGGCCTTACAATGAGCAGTTCTTC.

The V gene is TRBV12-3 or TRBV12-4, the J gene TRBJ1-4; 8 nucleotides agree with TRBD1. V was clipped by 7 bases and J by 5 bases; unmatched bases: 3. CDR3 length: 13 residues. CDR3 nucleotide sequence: TGTGCCAGCACCAGGACAGGGAATGAAAAACTGTTTTTT. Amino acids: CASTRTGNEKLFF.

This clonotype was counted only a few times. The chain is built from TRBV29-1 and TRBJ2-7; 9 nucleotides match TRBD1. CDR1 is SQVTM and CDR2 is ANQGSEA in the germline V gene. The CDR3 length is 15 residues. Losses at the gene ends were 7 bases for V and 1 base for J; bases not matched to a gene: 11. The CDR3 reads CSARWDRDASYEQYF. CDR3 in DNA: TGCAGCGCCCGGTGGGACAGGGACGCGTCCTACGAGCAGTACTTC.

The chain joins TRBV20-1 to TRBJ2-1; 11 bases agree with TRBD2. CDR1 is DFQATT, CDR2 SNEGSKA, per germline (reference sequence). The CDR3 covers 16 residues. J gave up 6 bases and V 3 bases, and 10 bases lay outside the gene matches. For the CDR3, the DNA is TGCAGTGCTAGTAGGGATAGCGGGGGGGCCCGCAATGAGCAGTTCTTC. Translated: CSASRDSGGARNEQFF.

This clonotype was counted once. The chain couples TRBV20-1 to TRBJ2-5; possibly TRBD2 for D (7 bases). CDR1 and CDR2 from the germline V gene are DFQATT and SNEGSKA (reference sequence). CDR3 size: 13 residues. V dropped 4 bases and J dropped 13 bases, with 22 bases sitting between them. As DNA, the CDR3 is TGCAGTGCTATGGGGGACGGTCCTAGGGGGGGGTACTTC. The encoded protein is CSAMGDGPRGGYF.

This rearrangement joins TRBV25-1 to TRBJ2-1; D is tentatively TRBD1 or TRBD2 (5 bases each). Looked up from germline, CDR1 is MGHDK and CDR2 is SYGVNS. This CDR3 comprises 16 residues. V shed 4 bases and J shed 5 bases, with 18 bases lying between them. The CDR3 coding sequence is TGTGCCAGCAGTGCCCCCGGGTCCCCGGGGCACAATGAGCAGTTCTTC. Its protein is CASSAPGSPGHNEQFF.

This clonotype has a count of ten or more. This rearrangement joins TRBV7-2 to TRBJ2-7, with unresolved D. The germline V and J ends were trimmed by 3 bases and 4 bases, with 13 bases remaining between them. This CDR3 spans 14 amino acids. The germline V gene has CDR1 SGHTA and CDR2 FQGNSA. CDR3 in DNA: TGTGCCAGCAGCTTGGCGTGGCAGACTTACGAGCAGTACTTC. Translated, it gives CASSLAWQTYEQYF.

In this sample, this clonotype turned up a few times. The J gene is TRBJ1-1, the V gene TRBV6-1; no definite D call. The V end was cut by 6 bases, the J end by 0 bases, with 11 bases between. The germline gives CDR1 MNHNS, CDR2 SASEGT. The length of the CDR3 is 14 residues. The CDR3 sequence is CASRQTPMNTEAFF. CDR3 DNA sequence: TGTGCCAGCAGGCAGACACCCATGAACACTGAAGCTTTCTTT.

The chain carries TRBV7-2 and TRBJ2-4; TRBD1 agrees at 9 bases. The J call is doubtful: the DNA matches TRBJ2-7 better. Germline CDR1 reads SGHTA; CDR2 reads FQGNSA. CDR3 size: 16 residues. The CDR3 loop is CASSFQSGTGRYEQYF. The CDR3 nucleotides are TGTGCCAGCAGCTTCCAATCGGGGACAGGGCGTTACGAGCAGTACTTC.

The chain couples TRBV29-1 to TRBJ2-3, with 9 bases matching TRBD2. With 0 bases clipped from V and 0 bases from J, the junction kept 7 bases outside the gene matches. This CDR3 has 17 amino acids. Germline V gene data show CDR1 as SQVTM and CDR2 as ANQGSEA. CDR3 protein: CSVEEQGTSLSTDTQYF. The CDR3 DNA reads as TGCAGCGTTGAAGAACAGGGGACTAGCCTAAGCACAGATACGCAGTATTTT.

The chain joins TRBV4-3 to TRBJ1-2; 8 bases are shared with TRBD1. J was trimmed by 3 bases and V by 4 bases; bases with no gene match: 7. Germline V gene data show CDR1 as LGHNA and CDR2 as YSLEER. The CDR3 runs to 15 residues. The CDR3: CASSPGTGDHYGYTF. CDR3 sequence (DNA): TGCGCCAGCAGCCCCGGGACAGGAGACCACTATGGCTACACCTTC.

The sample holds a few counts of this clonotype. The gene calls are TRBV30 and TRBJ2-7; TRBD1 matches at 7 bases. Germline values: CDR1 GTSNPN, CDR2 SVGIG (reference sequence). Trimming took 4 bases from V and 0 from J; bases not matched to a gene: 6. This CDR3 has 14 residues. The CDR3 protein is CAWTPGQSSYEQYF. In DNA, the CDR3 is TGTGCCTGGACCCCGGGACAGAGCTCCTACGAGCAGTACTTC.

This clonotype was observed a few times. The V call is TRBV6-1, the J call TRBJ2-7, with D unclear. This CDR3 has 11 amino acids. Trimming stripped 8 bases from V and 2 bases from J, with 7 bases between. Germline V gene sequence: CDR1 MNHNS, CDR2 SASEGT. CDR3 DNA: TGTGCCAGCGCAGTTACCTACGAGCAGTACTTC. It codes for CASAVTYEQYF.

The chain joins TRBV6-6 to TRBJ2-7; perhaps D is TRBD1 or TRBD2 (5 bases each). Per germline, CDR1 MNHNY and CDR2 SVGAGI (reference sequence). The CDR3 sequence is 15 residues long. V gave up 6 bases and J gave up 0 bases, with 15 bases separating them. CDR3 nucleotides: TGTGCCAGCAGGCCCCCGGGACGGATCTCCTACGAGCAGTACTTC. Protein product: CASRPPGRISYEQYF.

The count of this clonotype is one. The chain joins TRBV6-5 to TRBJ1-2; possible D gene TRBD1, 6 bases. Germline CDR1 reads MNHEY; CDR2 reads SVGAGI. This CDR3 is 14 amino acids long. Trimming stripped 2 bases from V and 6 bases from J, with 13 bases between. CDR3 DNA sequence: TGTGCCAGCAGTTACCAAGGACAGACTGATGGCTACACCTTC. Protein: CASSYQGQTDGYTF.

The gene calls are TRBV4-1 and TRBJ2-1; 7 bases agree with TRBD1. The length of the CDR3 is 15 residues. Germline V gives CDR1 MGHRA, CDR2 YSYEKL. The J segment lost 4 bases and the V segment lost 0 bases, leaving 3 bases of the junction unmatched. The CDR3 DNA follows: TGCGCCAGCAGCCAAGACGGGACAGTATACAATGAGCAGTTCTTC. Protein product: CASSQDGTVYNEQFF.

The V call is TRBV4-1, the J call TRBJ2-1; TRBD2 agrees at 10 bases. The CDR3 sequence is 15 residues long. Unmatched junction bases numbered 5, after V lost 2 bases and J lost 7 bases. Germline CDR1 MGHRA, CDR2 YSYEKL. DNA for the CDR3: TGCGCCAGCAGCCAAACCGGGACTAGCGCGAATGAGCAGTTCTTC. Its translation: CASSQTGTSANEQFF.

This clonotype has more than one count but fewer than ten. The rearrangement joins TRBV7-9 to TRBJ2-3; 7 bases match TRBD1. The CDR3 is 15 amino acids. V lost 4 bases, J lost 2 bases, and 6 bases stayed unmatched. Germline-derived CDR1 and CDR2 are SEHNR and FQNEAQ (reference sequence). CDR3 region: CASSYRQGLTDTQYF. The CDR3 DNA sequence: TGTGCCAGCAGCTACCGACAGGGCCTCACAGATACGCAGTATTTT. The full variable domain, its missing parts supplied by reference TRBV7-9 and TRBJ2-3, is DTGVSQNPRHKITKRGQNVTFRCDPISEHNRLYWYRQTLGQGPEFLTYFQNEAQLEKSRLLSDRFSAERPKGSFSTLEIQRTEQGDSAMYLCASSYRQGLTDTQYFGPGTRLTVL.

The CDR3 region has the DNA TGTGCCAGCAGCCATCTTTCTGTGGCGGAAGCTTTCTTT. Translation: CASSHLSVAEAFF. The rearrangement links TRBV7-9 to TRBJ1-1, with D unresolved. V lost 5 bases and J lost 8, with 15 bases in between. This CDR3 contains 13 residues. CDR1 is SEHNR and CDR2 is FQNEAQ in the germline V gene (reference sequence).